Described below is a single TCR beta chain sequence and its context. These data belong to a study of OX40 agonist ivuxolimab in advanced cancers. The length of the CDR3 is 15 residues. Per the germline V gene, CDR1 is SGHTA and CDR2 is FQGTGA. V lost 5 bases, J lost 1 base, and 5 bases stayed unmatched. Repertoires were generated with immunoSEQ multiplex PCR, while TCRdb's copy carries only in-frame clones and drops some. There are roughly 46,000 clones in the sample; around nine tenths occur only once, and roughly 10% lies in the top ten. The source was CD4+ or CD8+ T cells sorted from blood, collected in a trial of the OX40 agonist ivuxolimab. The TCR originated in an adult with an advanced solid tumor such as melanoma, head and neck, liver or kidney cancer. The gene calls are TRBV7-3 and TRBJ2-5, with 9 bases fitting TRBD2. This CDR3 is CASSPSGGTQETQYF. The CDR3 DNA sequence: TGTGCCAGCAGCCCAAGCGGGGGGACCCAAGAGACCCAGTACTTC.